This is a list of T cell receptor beta chains from one sample in a study of blood T cell repertoires in COVID-19. Measured with immunoSEQ multiplex PCR; TCRdb has only the in-frame clones, and not every one. The sample has about 46,000 clones; about 90% are singletons. Material for sequencing was peripheral blood. Receptor source: a human donor with active COVID-19. The donor label of this sample is uncertain. Both conserved end residues are part of each CDR3. Each record gives: V gene, clone size, D gene, J gene, CDR3 length, CDR3 DNA, CDR3 protein. A D gene is named only where the DNA matches it firmly. For some rows the clone size is stated as once, few or many, or as a class when expanded; others skip it.

V: TRBV9
size: NA
D: NA
J: TRBJ1-2
length: 14
DNA: TGTGCCAGCAGCCCCTCGCTAACTAACTATGGCTACACCTTC
CDR3: CASSPSLTNYGYTF

V: TRBV19
size: NA
D: TRBD2
J: TRBJ2-2
length: 18
DNA: TGTGCCAGTAGGTACCGAGCGGGAGGCTCCGGGGACACCGGGGAGCTGTTTTTT
CDR3: CASRYRAGGSGDTGELFF

V: TRBV19
size: NA
D: TRBD1
J: TRBJ1-1
length: 14
DNA: TGTGCCAGTACCTCAATAGACAGGGACGGTGAAGCTTTCTTT
CDR3: CASTSIDRDGEAFF

V: TRBV12-5
size: NA
D: NA
J: TRBJ2-1
length: 15
DNA: TGTGCTAGTGGTTCCCCGGGGGGACAGGCCAATGAGCAGTTCTTC
CDR3: CASGSPGGQANEQFF

V: TRBV5-5
size: NA
D: NA
J: TRBJ2-7
length: 14
DNA: TGTGCCAGCAGCTTAGGTGGGCGCGCCTACGAGCAGTACTTC
CDR3: CASSLGGRAYEQYF

V: TRBV7-2
size: NA
D: TRBD2
J: TRBJ2-1
length: 16
DNA: TGTGCCAGCAGCCGCGGGGGGACGGGAGGGCGGAATGAGCAGTTCTTC
CDR3: CASSRGGTGGRNEQFF

V: TRBV5-5
size: medium-sized
D: TRBD2
J: TRBJ2-7
length: 16
DNA: TGTGCCAGCAGCTTGTTACTAGCGGGGGCCTCCTACGAGCAGTACTTC
CDR3: CASSLLLAGASYEQYF

V: TRBV30
size: NA
D: NA
J: TRBJ2-7
length: 12
DNA: TGTGCCTGGGACAGGAGCTCCTACGAGCAGTACTTC
CDR3: CAWDRSSYEQYF

V: TRBV24-1
size: NA
D: NA
J: TRBJ2-1
length: 15
DNA: TGTGCCACCAGTCGCGGGGGCGTTGGGTACAATGAGCAGTTCTTC
CDR3: CATSRGGVGYNEQFF

V: TRBV5-1
size: NA
D: NA
J: TRBJ1-2
length: 15
DNA: TGCGCCAGCAGCTTGTCGGCAGGTCGGTACTATGGCTACACCTTC
CDR3: CASSLSAGRYYGYTF

V: TRBV6-5
size: NA
D: TRBD1
J: TRBJ2-3
length: 14
DNA: TGTGCCAGCAGTTTTGGACAGGGGGCGGATACGCAGTATTTT
CDR3: CASSFGQGADTQYF

V: TRBV4-2
size: once
D: TRBD2
J: TRBJ2-7
length: 17
DNA: TGTGCCAGCAGCCAAGATGGGCTAGCGGAGAGCTCCTACGAGCAGTACTTC
CDR3: CASSQDGLAESSYEQYF

V: TRBV9
size: NA
D: NA
J: TRBJ1-5
length: 12
DNA: TGTGCCAGCAGCGCTGGCGGTCAGCCCCAGCATTTT
CDR3: CASSAGGQPQHF

V: TRBV6-4
size: NA
D: NA
J: TRBJ2-1
length: 13
DNA: TGTGCCAGCAGTGAGTTGCAGGGCTATGAGCAGTTCTTC
CDR3: CASSELQGYEQFF

V: TRBV5-1
size: NA
D: NA
J: TRBJ2-5
length: 14
DNA: TGCGCCAGTCGGACAGGGAGGGGTCAAGAGACCCAGTACTTC
CDR3: CASRTGRGQETQYF

V: TRBV7-2
size: few
D: NA
J: TRBJ2-7
length: 15
DNA: TGTGCCAGCAGCTTATACGGAAGCGGGTCTACCGGGCAGTACTTC
CDR3: CASSLYGSGSTGQYF

V: TRBV5-6
size: NA
D: NA
J: TRBJ1-2
length: 14
DNA: TGTGCCAGCAGCCGGGACCGGGGGGTCCGTGGCTACACCTTC
CDR3: CASSRDRGVRGYTF

V: TRBV6-4
size: NA
D: TRBD2
J: TRBJ2-3
length: 16
DNA: TGTGCCAGCAGTGACTCTTGGAGCGGGGGGCCCGATACGCAGTATTTT
CDR3: CASSDSWSGGPDTQYF

V: TRBV23-1
size: NA
D: NA
J: TRBJ2-3
length: 17
DNA: TGCGCCAGCAGTCAACCCCCACGTGGAGTCAGCACAGATACGCAGTATTTT
CDR3: CASSQPPRGVSTDTQYF

V: TRBV6-5
size: NA
D: TRBD1
J: TRBJ1-2
length: 15
DNA: TGTGCCAGCAGTTACAGGACAGGGTCTCGGCATGGCTACACCTTC
CDR3: CASSYRTGSRHGYTF

V: TRBV18
size: NA
D: NA
J: TRBJ1-5
length: 15
DNA: TGTGCCAGCTCACTACAACAGGGTGGCAATCAGCCCCAGCATTTT
CDR3: CASSLQQGGNQPQHF

V: TRBV6-5
size: NA
D: TRBD1
J: TRBJ1-5
length: 14
DNA: TGTGCCAGCAGCCCCGACAGGGTAGCTCAGCCCCAGCATTTT
CDR3: CASSPDRVAQPQHF

V: TRBV27
size: NA
D: TRBD1
J: TRBJ2-3
length: 14
DNA: TGTGCCAGCAGTGAGACAGGGCGTAGAAATACGCAGTATTTT
CDR3: CASSETGRRNTQYF

V: TRBV28
size: NA
D: NA
J: TRBJ1-4
length: 14
DNA: TGTGCCAGCAGTTTTATGGCAGCTAATGAAAAACTGTTTTTT
CDR3: CASSFMAANEKLFF

V: TRBV6-5
size: NA
D: NA
J: TRBJ1-4
length: 14
DNA: TGTGCCAGCAGCCGGACAGCTCTTAATGAAAAACTGTTTTTT
CDR3: CASSRTALNEKLFF

V: TRBV4-2
size: NA
D: TRBD1
J: TRBJ1-6
length: 16
DNA: TGTGCCAGCAGCCAAAATCCGGGACAGGGGGCTGCACCCCTCCACTTT
CDR3: CASSQNPGQGAAPLHF

V: TRBV10-3
size: NA
D: TRBD2
J: TRBJ2-1
length: 15
DNA: TGTGCCACCCAGACCAGGAGCGGGGAAAAGAATGAGCAGTTCTTC
CDR3: CATQTRSGEKNEQFF

V: TRBV6-1
size: NA
D: NA
J: TRBJ1-1
length: 15
DNA: TGTGCCAGCAGTGAATTGGGCCCGTGGGTCACTGAAGCTTTCTTT
CDR3: CASSELGPWVTEAFF

V: TRBV30
size: NA
D: TRBD1
J: TRBJ1-2
length: 13
DNA: TGTGCCTGGCACCGGGACAGACCCTATGGCTACACCTTC
CDR3: CAWHRDRPYGYTF

V: TRBV19
size: NA
D: NA
J: TRBJ2-3
length: 16
DNA: TGTGCCAGTAGTATGGATGGGACAAAGGGGACAGATACGCAGTATTTT
CDR3: CASSMDGTKGTDTQYF

V: TRBV2
size: few
D: TRBD1
J: TRBJ2-2
length: 16
DNA: TGTGCCAGCAGAGCCGGGACAGGGGGGTACACCGGGGAGCTGTTTTTT
CDR3: CASRAGTGGYTGELFF

V: TRBV5-1
size: NA
D: NA
J: TRBJ2-2
length: 13
DNA: TGCGCCAGCAGCTTCCTGGGCGGGGGGGAGCTGTTTTTT
CDR3: CASSFLGGGELFF

V: TRBV5-1
size: NA
D: NA
J: TRBJ1-3
length: 14
DNA: TGCGCCAGCCAATCGGACAGCTCTGGAAACACCATATATTTT
CDR3: CASQSDSSGNTIYF

V: TRBV7-2
size: NA
D: TRBD1
J: TRBJ2-3
length: 15
DNA: TGTGCCAGCAGCTTTGGGACAGGGTCCCCAGATACGCAGTATTTT
CDR3: CASSFGTGSPDTQYF

V: TRBV10-3
size: once
D: TRBD1
J: TRBJ2-7
length: 15
DNA: TGTGCCATCAGTAATACAGGGGGCTTCCCCACCGAGCAGTACTTC
CDR3: CAISNTGGFPTEQYF

V: TRBV5-6
size: NA
D: NA
J: TRBJ1-2
length: 15
DNA: TGTGCCAGCAGCCTAGGGGGGGAACGCGACTATGGCTACACCTTC
CDR3: CASSLGGERDYGYTF

V: TRBV24-1
size: NA
D: TRBD2
J: TRBJ2-5
length: 13
DNA: TGTGCCACCGGACTAGCGGGAACAGAGACCCAGTACTTC
CDR3: CATGLAGTETQYF

V: TRBV27
size: NA
D: TRBD2
J: TRBJ2-1
length: 16
DNA: TGTGCCAGCAGTCTAGCGGGGGGGCCCTCCTACAATGAGCAGTTCTTC
CDR3: CASSLAGGPSYNEQFF

V: TRBV5-1
size: NA
D: TRBD2
J: TRBJ2-2
length: 15
DNA: TGCGCCAGCAGCTCGGGACTAGCGGGTTCCGGGGAGCTGTTTTTT
CDR3: CASSSGLAGSGELFF

V: TRBV11-1
size: NA
D: NA
J: TRBJ2-2
length: 13
DNA: TGTGCCAGCAGCTTAAGCCACACCGGGGAGCTGTTTTTT
CDR3: CASSLSHTGELFF

V: TRBV6-6
size: NA
D: NA
J: TRBJ1-3
length: 15
DNA: TGTGCCAGCAGTTACCCCCTGAGTCCTGGAAACACCATATATTTT
CDR3: CASSYPLSPGNTIYF

V: TRBV27
size: NA
D: TRBD1
J: TRBJ1-2
length: 16
DNA: TGTGCCAGCAGTAAACAAACAGGGGGCTTCGTCTATGGCTACACCTTC
CDR3: CASSKQTGGFVYGYTF

V: TRBV21-1
size: NA
D: NA
J: TRBJ2-5
length: 23
DNA: TGTGCCAGCAGGGGAGGGACAGGGGCTTCCGTACTGTCCTGGCGGGGGGGCGCGGAGACCCAGTACTTC
CDR3: CASRGGTGASVLSWRGGAETQYF

V: TRBV2
size: few
D: NA
J: TRBJ1-2
length: 14
DNA: TGTGCCAGCAGTGGCGACAGCTTTAACTATGGCTACACCTTC
CDR3: CASSGDSFNYGYTF

V: TRBV7-6
size: NA
D: TRBD2
J: TRBJ2-7
length: 14
DNA: TGTGCCAGCAGCTTTTTTAGCGGGAGGGGGGAGCAGTACTTC
CDR3: CASSFFSGRGEQYF

V: TRBV6-5
size: NA
D: NA
J: TRBJ2-2
length: 12
DNA: TGTGCCAGCAGTTATACAACCGGGGAGCTGTTTTTT
CDR3: CASSYTTGELFF

V: TRBV5-5
size: NA
D: NA
J: TRBJ2-5
length: 15
DNA: TGTGCCAGCAGCTTTTTCGGGAATAGAGAAGAGACCCAGTACTTC
CDR3: CASSFFGNREETQYF

V: TRBV7-3
size: NA
D: NA
J: TRBJ2-1
length: 15
DNA: TGTGCCAGCAGCTCACAGGCTAGCGTTTACAATGAGCAGTTCTTC
CDR3: CASSSQASVYNEQFF

V: TRBV9
size: NA
D: TRBD2
J: TRBJ2-1
length: 15
DNA: TGTGCCAGCAGCGTAGTAGCGGGAGGCTACAATGAGCAGTTCTTC
CDR3: CASSVVAGGYNEQFF

V: TRBV2
size: once
D: NA
J: TRBJ2-3
length: 16
DNA: TGTGCCAGCAGCGAACGGGGGAGGTCCCAGACAGATACGCAGTATTTT
CDR3: CASSERGRSQTDTQYF